This T cell receptor (beta chain) is drawn from a study of T cells in Graves' hyperthyroidism and ophthalmopathy. Whole-study findings and limits: Within blood appeared most thyroid clonotypes that had expanded above 0.001.

As for this clonotype: What it binds is unknown.

Patients aged 18 to 65 with hyperthyroidism were newly diagnosed, with duration under 2 months. Exclusion criteria comprised uncontrolled infection, other autoimmune disease, pregnancy or lactation. Based on clinical symptoms, serum thyroxine and TRAb, thyroid ultrasound and orbital computed tomography, diagnoses were reached. Germline V gives CDR1 SEHNR, CDR2 FQNEAQ (reference sequence). The trim removed 8 bases at V and 6 bases at J, leaving 9 bases unmatched. The CDR3 totals 15 residues. RNA transcripts served as the template for amplifying TCR beta CDR3 regions. The TCR CDR3 was amplified in a first-round RT-PCR using the HTBI primer set. Using its own MiXCR run on the multiplex PCR reads, TCRdb lists one record per CDR3 protein. This table holds a few hundred thousand distinct CDR3 sequences, roughly 14% found once.

What was sequenced was blood. The J gene is TRBJ2-7, the V gene TRBV7-9; the match to TRBD2 covers 14 bases. The sequence was obtained from a woman in her twenties or thirties with Graves' hyperthyroidism that later progressed to Graves' ophthalmopathy. CDR3 protein: CASDGGGLAGAEQYF. The CDR3 coding sequence is TGTGCCAGCGACGGGGGGGGACTAGCGGGAGCCGAGCAGTACTTC.